What follows are 8 T cell receptor beta chains derived from one specimen sequenced in a study of CD8 T cells in ankylosing spondylitis. One entry per CDR3 protein, called by TCRdb with MiXCR from the 5' RACE reads. This sample yields 240,000 or so distinct CDR3 sequences, of which 9.5% to 12% are seen a single time; under 8% belongs to the top ten. Sequenced input: blood, either unsorted or a sorted T cell fraction (not recorded which). These receptors were obtained from a male donor with ankylosing spondylitis or in good health (not recorded which).

There are many counts of this clonotype. The chain joins TRBV6-5 to TRBJ2-7; maybe TRBD2 (6 bases). The CDR3 covers 14 residues. Germline assignment: CDR1 MNHEY and CDR2 SVGAGI. Trimming removed 2 bases at V and 7 bases at J, with 15 bases between. This chain's CDR3 is CASSYRGAIGEQYF. The CDR3 DNA follows: TGTGCCAGCAGTTACCGCGGGGCGATTGGGGAGCAGTACTTC.

There are many counts of this clonotype. The V call is TRBV12-3 or TRBV12-4, the J call TRBJ1-5; D call uncertain. The CDR3 is made up of 15 amino acids. V lost 5 bases and J lost 6, with 17 bases in between. The chain's CDR3 is CASSEHVDGPQPQHF. The CDR3 coding sequence is TGTGCCAGCAGTGAACACGTAGATGGTCCTCAGCCCCAGCATTTT.

The chain employs TRBV11-2 and TRBJ2-5; a possible D gene is TRBD1 (6 bases). The CDR3 totals 14 residues. Germline V gene sequence: CDR1 SGHAT, CDR2 FQNNGV. Deletions cut 5 bases from V and 2 bases from J, with 12 bases between. Written as DNA, the CDR3 is TGTGCCAGCAGCCGCAAACAGGGTCAAGAGACCCAGTACTTC. Translating it yields CASSRKQGQETQYF.

The chain couples TRBV3-1 to TRBJ2-2; TRBD1 agrees at 8 bases. The trim removed 7 bases at V and 6 bases at J, leaving 4 bases unmatched. This CDR3 comprises 13 residues. Germline CDR1 reads LGHDT; CDR2 reads YNNKEL (reference sequence). The CDR3 sequence is CASTSTGAGELFF. CDR3 DNA sequence: TGTGCCAGCACCTCGACAGGGGCCGGGGAGCTGTTTTTT.

This clonotype was picked up a small number of times. The genes are TRBV7-8 and TRBJ2-2, with TRBD2 identical over 12 bases. V lost 2 bases and J lost 7; bases outside the gene matches: 2. CDR1 is SGHVS, CDR2 FQNEAQ, per germline. CDR3 length: 15 amino acids. For the CDR3, the DNA is TGTGCCAGCAGCTTACTAGCGGGAGGGGTCGGGGAGCTGTTTTTT. Protein product: CASSLLAGGVGELFF.

This clonotype appeared many times. The chain employs TRBV5-5 and TRBJ1-3; TRBD1 aligns across 7 bases. This CDR3 has 17 amino acids. J was trimmed by 0 bases and V by 2 bases; bases with no gene match: 8. CDR1 and CDR2 from the germline V gene are SGHKS and YYEKEE (reference sequence). CDR3 protein: CASSFGTVGFSGNTIYF. The CDR3 DNA follows: TGTGCCAGCAGCTTTGGGACAGTGGGGTTCTCTGGAAACACCATATATTTT.

This clonotype was seen many times. This sequence joins TRBV7-2 and TRBJ2-1; D is perhaps TRBD2 (7 bases). Trimming removed 4 bases from V and 10 bases from J, with 23 bases in between. This CDR3 contains 16 residues. CDR1 SGHTA and CDR2 FQGNSA come from the germline V gene. The CDR3 DNA follows: TGTGCCAGCAGCTCTGAGGGGGGGGTCCCCATACTCGAGCAGTTCTTC. Residues: CASSSEGGVPILEQFF. Drawing the rest from reference TRBV7-2 and TRBJ2-1, the complete variable domain is GAGVSQSPSNKVTEKGKDVELRCDPISGHTALYWYRQSLGQGLEFLIYFQGNSAPDKSGLPSDRFSAERTGGSVSTLTIQRTQQEDSAVYLCASSSEGGVPILEQFFGPGTRLTVL.

A few counts support this clonotype. The V and J genes are TRBV5-1 and TRBJ2-1; 10 bases agree with TRBD2. CDR1 SGHRS and CDR2 YFSETQ come from the germline V gene. The CDR3 extends over 17 amino acids. The V segment lost 0 bases and the J segment 5 bases; nucleotides outside the gene matches: 8. CDR3 residues: CASSLALERGGHNEQFF. The CDR3 coding sequence is TGCGCCAGCAGCTTGGCCTTAGAGCGGGGGGGCCACAATGAGCAGTTCTTC.